Listed below are T cell receptor beta chains from one sample, sequenced in a study of blood T cell repertoires in COVID-19. Generated by immunoSEQ multiplex PCR, the TCRdb table keeps only in-frame clones and is missing some. The sample has tens of thousands of clones, less than 85% seen once; the top ten hold roughly a fifth. Sequencing input: peripheral blood. Receptor source: a woman over 75 with acute or convalescent COVID-19. The CDR3 runs from the conserved cysteine through the conserved F or W. The order of the fields is clone size, D gene, V gene, J gene, CDR3 protein, CDR3 DNA. The D gene is left open where the match is weak. Part of the rows lack a size; the others show once, few, many or a class for expanded clones.

.	TRBD1	TRBV5-5	TRBJ1-1	CASSSRGTLTAEAFF	TGTGCCAGCAGCTCCAGGGGGACCCTAACCGCTGAAGCTTTCTTT
.	.	TRBV30	TRBJ2-7	CAWSVAGEQYF	TGTGCCTGGAGTGTAGCCGGCGAGCAGTACTTC
.	TRBD2	TRBV5-5	TRBJ2-5	CASSVAGEETQYF	TGTGCCAGTAGCGTAGCGGGAGAAGAGACCCAGTACTTC
.	TRBD1	TRBV18	TRBJ1-1	CASSPGQEAFF	TGTGCCAGCTCACCGGGACAGGAAGCTTTCTTT
.	TRBD2	TRBV30	TRBJ2-7	CARGAGGAYEQYF	TGTGCCCGGGGGGCGGGAGGGGCCTACGAGCAGTACTTC
.	TRBD1	TRBV14	TRBJ1-3	CASSPTGKNTIYF	TGTGCCAGCAGCCCGACAGGGAAAAACACCATATATTTT
.	TRBD1	TRBV15	TRBJ2-1	CATSRGKGASHEQFF	TGTGCCACCAGCAGGGGGAAGGGGGCTAGTCATGAGCAGTTCTTC
.	TRBD2	TRBV18	TRBJ2-5	CASSWTSGKETQYF	TGTGCCAGCTCATGGACTAGTGGGAAAGAGACCCAGTACTTC
.	.	TRBV30	TRBJ1-5	CAWSVSVSNQPQHF	TGTGCCTGGAGTGTATCAGTTAGCAATCAGCCCCAGCATTTT
.	.	TRBV5-1	TRBJ2-6	CASSLAESGANVLTF	TGCGCCAGCAGCTTGGCTGAGTCTGGGGCCAACGTCCTGACTTTC
.	TRBD1	TRBV19	TRBJ1-2	CASRGKQGALQGYTF	TGTGCCAGTAGAGGGAAACAGGGGGCTTTGCAGGGCTACACCTTC
.	.	TRBV2	TRBJ2-7	CASSEQGNEQYF	TGTGCCAGCAGTGAACAGGGTAACGAGCAGTACTTC
.	TRBD1	TRBV10-3	TRBJ1-5	CAIKMTGGPDQPQHF	TGTGCCATCAAAATGACAGGGGGCCCCGATCAGCCCCAGCATTTT
.	.	TRBV7-2	TRBJ2-3	CASSLVWGGLTDTQYF	TGTGCCAGCAGCTTAGTGTGGGGGGGCCTCACAGATACGCAGTATTTT
.	TRBD1	TRBV5-8	TRBJ1-5	CASSSGTARGYSNQPQHF	TGTGCCAGCAGCTCCGGGACAGCGAGGGGCTATAGCAATCAGCCCCAGCATTTT
few	.	TRBV29-1	TRBJ1-6	CSVQQGSGNSPLHF	TGCAGCGTTCAGCAGGGTTCGGGTAATTCACCCCTCCACTTT
.	.	TRBV10-3	TRBJ1-1	CAISESYSKAFF	TGTGCCATCAGTGAGTCTTATAGTAAAGCTTTCTTT
.	.	TRBV12-1	TRBJ2-7	CASSFAMTFTSGHEQYF	TGTGCCAGCAGCTTTGCGATGACGTTCACCAGCGGTCACGAGCAGTACTTC
few	.	TRBV7-3	TRBJ2-5	CASSPGSGKTQYF	TGTGCCAGCAGCCCCGGGTCCGGGAAGACCCAGTACTTC
.	.	TRBV19	TRBJ2-5	CASSIRRSDGETQYF	TGTGCCAGTAGTATACGGCGGTCTGACGGGGAGACCCAGTACTTC
once	.	TRBV5-4	TRBJ1-6	CASSLVGQINSPLHF	TGTGCCAGCAGCTTGGTTGGACAGATCAATTCACCCCTCCACTTT
once	.	TRBV10-1	TRBJ2-7	CASPPGVYEQYF	TGCGCCAGCCCCCCCGGGGTGTACGAGCAGTACTTC
.	.	TRBV7-9	TRBJ2-2	CASSLNLVGELFF	TGTGCCAGCAGCTTAAACTTAGTCGGGGAGCTGTTTTTT
.	TRBD2	TRBV5-1	TRBJ2-2	CASSRTSGGTYGHRELFF	TGCGCCAGCAGCAGAACTAGCGGGGGTACCTACGGTCACCGGGAGCTGTTTTTT
.	TRBD1	TRBV19	TRBJ1-4	CASSPLDRDDNEKLFF	TGTGCCAGTAGTCCTCTGGACAGGGACGATAATGAAAAACTGTTTTTT
.	.	TRBV18	TRBJ2-7	CASSPEVSYEQYF	TGTGCCAGCTCCCCTGAGGTCTCCTACGAGCAGTACTTC
.	TRBD1	TRBV19	TRBJ2-7	CASRTGDEQYF	TGTGCCAGTAGGACAGGGGACGAGCAGTACTTC
.	.	TRBV6-5	TRBJ1-1	CASSYETGNTEAFF	TGTGCCAGCAGTTATGAGACGGGGAACACTGAAGCTTTCTTT
few	TRBD2	TRBV11-2	TRBJ2-1	CASSPNSGRIYNEQFF	TGTGCCAGCAGCCCCAATAGCGGGCGAATCTACAATGAGCAGTTCTTC
once	TRBD1	TRBV18	TRBJ1-3	CASSPRTGGNTIYF	TGTGCCAGCTCACCCCGGACAGGAGGAAACACCATATATTTT
.	.	TRBV3-1/TRBV3-2	TRBJ1-5	CASSGSRDQPQHF	TGTGCCAGCAGCGGATCCAGGGATCAGCCCCAGCATTTT
.	.	TRBV6-2/TRBV6-3	TRBJ2-2	CASSYSGTLNTGELFF	TGTGCCAGCAGTTATTCCGGGACACTGAATACCGGGGAGCTGTTTTTT
.	.	TRBV11-2	TRBJ1-1	CASSSAQGWRNTEAFF	TGTGCCAGCAGCTCTGCACAGGGTTGGAGGAACACTGAAGCTTTCTTT
.	.	TRBV5-3	TRBJ1-6	CARSFYEEPIGPLHF	TGTGCCAGAAGCTTTTACGAGGAACCCATCGGACCCCTCCACTTT
.	TRBD1	TRBV7-2	TRBJ2-1	CASSLDRASPQGQFF	TGTGCCAGCAGCCTGGACAGGGCCAGCCCCCAAGGGCAGTTCTTC
once	.	TRBV19	TRBJ1-1	CATLHGRGFNTEAFF	TGTGCCACTTTACACGGTCGGGGGTTTAACACTGAAGCTTTCTTT
.	TRBD2	TRBV6-5	TRBJ2-7	CASRRASGTYYEQYF	TGTGCCAGCAGAAGAGCTAGCGGGACGTACTACGAGCAGTACTTC
.	TRBD2	TRBV9	TRBJ2-3	CASSATSGREDTQYF	TGTGCCAGCAGCGCAACTAGCGGGAGAGAAGATACGCAGTATTTT
.	TRBD2	TRBV5-4	TRBJ2-3	CASSLGLAGATYTQYF	TGTGCCAGCAGCTTAGGACTAGCGGGAGCTACGTATACGCAGTATTTT
.	.	TRBV18	TRBJ1-6	CASSPGTFGNSPLHF	TGTGCCAGCTCACCCGGGACATTCGGGAATTCACCCCTCCACTTT
.	TRBD1	TRBV7-3	TRBJ2-3	CASSLDRGIDTQYF	TGTGCCAGCAGCTTGGACAGGGGAATTGATACGCAGTATTTT
.	.	TRBV7-9	TRBJ2-5	CASSLTGNLETQYF	TGTGCCAGCAGCTTAACCGGGAATCTAGAGACCCAGTACTTC
few	TRBD1	TRBV5-1	TRBJ1-1	CASSSGQATEAFF	TGCGCCAGCAGCTCGGGACAGGCCACTGAAGCTTTCTTT
.	.	TRBV7-6	TRBJ2-7	CASSLVGDRTYEQYF	TGTGCCAGCAGCTTAGTGGGCGACAGGACCTACGAGCAGTACTTC
.	.	TRBV7-2	TRBJ1-5	CASSPLSSNQPQHF	TGTGCCAGCAGCCCTCTGTCCAGCAATCAGCCCCAGCATTTT
.	.	TRBV15	TRBJ2-7	CATSSRAGFDEQYF	TGTGCCACCAGCTCCCGAGCGGGTTTCGACGAGCAGTACTTC
.	TRBD1	TRBV3-1/TRBV3-2	TRBJ1-1	CASSFGQGANTEAFF	TGTGCCAGCAGCTTTGGACAGGGGGCGAACACTGAAGCTTTCTTT